The clone carrying this T cell receptor beta chain has only a few counts. The target antigen is unknown. TCRdb re-analysed the RT-PCR reads in MiXCR, keeping a single row per CDR3 protein. The sample has a few hundred thousand distinct CDR3 sequences; roughly 22% are singletons. This sample is part of a study of response to subunit inactivated influenza vaccine. Trimming removed 5 bases at V and 1 base at J, with 8 bases between. Germline loops: CDR1 SNHLY, CDR2 FYNNEI. This CDR3 is 13 amino acids long. Study-wide results and caveats: With each seasonal influenza vaccination, the authors suggested, few new T cells are recruited.

Specimen: PBMCs from blood, collected about 19 months after vaccination. This clonotype was sampled from a man in his fifties or sixties who received an inactivated influenza vaccine. The rearrangement joins TRBV2 to TRBJ1-1; D unresolved. The CDR3 bases are TGTGCCAGCAGTACCCGAGGGAACACTGAAGCTTTCTTT. As protein: CASSTRGNTEAFF.